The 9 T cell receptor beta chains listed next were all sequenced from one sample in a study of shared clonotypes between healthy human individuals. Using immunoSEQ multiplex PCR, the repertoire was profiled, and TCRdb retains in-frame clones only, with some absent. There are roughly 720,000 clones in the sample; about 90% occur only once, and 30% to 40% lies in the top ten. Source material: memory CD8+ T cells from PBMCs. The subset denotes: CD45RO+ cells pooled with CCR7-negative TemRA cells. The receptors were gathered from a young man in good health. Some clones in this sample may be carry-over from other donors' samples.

CDR3 in DNA: TGTGCCAGCAGTCCCGGGACTAGCGGGAGTAGGGAGACCCAGTACTTC. Encoded protein: CASSPGTSGSRETQYF. The J gene is TRBJ2-5, the V gene TRBV27, with TRBD2 identical over 14 bases. Per germline, CDR1 MNHEY and CDR2 SMNVEV (reference sequence). V gave up 5 bases and J gave up 5 bases; unmatched junction bases: 7. This CDR3 comprises 16 residues.

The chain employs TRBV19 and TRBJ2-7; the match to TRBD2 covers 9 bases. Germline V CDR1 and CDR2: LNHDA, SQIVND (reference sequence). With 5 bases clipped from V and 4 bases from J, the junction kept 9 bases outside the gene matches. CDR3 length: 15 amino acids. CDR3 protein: CASSYRLAEVYEQYF. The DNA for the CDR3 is TGTGCCAGTAGTTACAGACTAGCGGAAGTTTACGAGCAGTACTTC.

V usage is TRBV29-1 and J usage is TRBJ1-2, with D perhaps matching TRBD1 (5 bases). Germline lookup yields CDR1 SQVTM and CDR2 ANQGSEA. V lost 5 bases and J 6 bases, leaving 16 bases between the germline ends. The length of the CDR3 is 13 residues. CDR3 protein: CSVSGRGVDGYTF. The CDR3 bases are TGCAGCGTTAGTGGACGGGGGGTAGATGGCTACACCTTC.

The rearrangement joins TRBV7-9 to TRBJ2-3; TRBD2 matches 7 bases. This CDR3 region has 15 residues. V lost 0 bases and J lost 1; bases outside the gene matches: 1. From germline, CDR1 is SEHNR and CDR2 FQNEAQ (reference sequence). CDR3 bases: TGTGCCAGCAGCTTAGCTGCGGGAGGCACAGATACGCAGTATTTT. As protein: CASSLAAGGTDTQYF. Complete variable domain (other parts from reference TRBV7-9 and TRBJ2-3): DTGVSQNPRHKITKRGQNVTFRCDPISEHNRLYWYRQTLGQGPEFLTYFQNEAQLEKSRLLSDRFSAERPKGSFSTLEIQRTEQGDSAMYLCASSLAAGGTDTQYFGPGTRLTVL.

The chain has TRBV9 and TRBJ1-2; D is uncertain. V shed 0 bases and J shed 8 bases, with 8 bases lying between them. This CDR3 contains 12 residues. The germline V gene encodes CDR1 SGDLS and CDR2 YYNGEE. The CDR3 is CASSVASSGYTF. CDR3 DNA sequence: TGTGCCAGCAGCGTAGCGTCTTCGGGCTACACCTTC.

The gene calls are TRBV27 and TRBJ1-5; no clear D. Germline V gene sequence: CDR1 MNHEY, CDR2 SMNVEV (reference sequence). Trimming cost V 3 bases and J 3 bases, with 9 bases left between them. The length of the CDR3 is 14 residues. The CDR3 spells CASSFLGINQPQHF. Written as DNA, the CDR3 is TGTGCCAGCAGTTTTTTGGGCATCAATCAGCCCCAGCATTTT.

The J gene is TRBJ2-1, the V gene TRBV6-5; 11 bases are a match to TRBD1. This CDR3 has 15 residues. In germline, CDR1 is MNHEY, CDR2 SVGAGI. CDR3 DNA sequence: TGTGCTAGTGGACTTCGGACAGGGGGCGTCAATGAGCAGTTCTTC. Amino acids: CASGLRTGGVNEQFF.

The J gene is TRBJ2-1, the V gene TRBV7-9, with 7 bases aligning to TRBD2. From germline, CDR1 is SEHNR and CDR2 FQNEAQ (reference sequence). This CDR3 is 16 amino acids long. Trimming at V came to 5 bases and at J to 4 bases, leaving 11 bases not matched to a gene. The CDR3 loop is CASSRSWEGPYNEQFF. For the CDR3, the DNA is TGTGCCAGCAGCCGGTCGTGGGAGGGCCCATACAATGAGCAGTTCTTC. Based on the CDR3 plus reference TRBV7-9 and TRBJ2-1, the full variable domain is DTGVSQNPRHKITKRGQNVTFRCDPISEHNRLYWYRQTLGQGPEFLTYFQNEAQLEKSRLLSDRFSAERPKGSFSTLEIQRTEQGDSAMYLCASSRSWEGPYNEQFFGPGTRLTVL.

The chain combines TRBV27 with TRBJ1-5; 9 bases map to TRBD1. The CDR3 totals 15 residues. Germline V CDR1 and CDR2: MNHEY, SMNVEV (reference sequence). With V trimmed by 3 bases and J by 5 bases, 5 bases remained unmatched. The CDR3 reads CASSFRRDRDQPQHF. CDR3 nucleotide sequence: TGTGCCAGCAGTTTTCGCCGGGACAGGGATCAGCCCCAGCATTTT.